Below, one T cell receptor beta chain is given with its context. CDR3 length equals 13 residues. Trimming pared 5 bases from V and 9 bases from J, leaving 11 bases between. The data derive from a study of blood T cell repertoires in COVID-19. Overall study context: Italy, Spain and the United States were the sources of the convalescent and acute COVID-19 samples.

In the original workflow: Using reference gene primer amplification, nucleated cell counts were estimated. Measured with immunoSEQ multiplex PCR; TCRdb has only the in-frame clones, and not every one. The V and J calls and clone size are taken from that table; D and trimming were inferred from the DNA. Of about 51,000 clones in the sample, 70% to 90% were seen once. Sequencing was performed on peripheral blood. The chain carries TRBV12-3 or TRBV12-4 and TRBJ1-6; no reliable D call. This receptor was obtained from an older man with active COVID-19. The CDR3 is CASSGLVGSPLHF. CDR3 bases: TGTGCCAGCAGTGGACTAGTCGGTTCACCCCTCCACTTT.